Below are 13 T cell receptor beta chains sequenced from a single sample in a study of identical twins. MiXCR, applied by TCRdb to the 5' RACE reads, yields one record per CDR3 protein. The sample has 690,000 or so distinct CDR3 sequences; around 5.7% are singletons. The material sequenced was naive T cells sorted from blood. The receptors originated from a man aged 18 to 30 in good health.

This clonotype turned up a few times. V is TRBV20-1 and J is TRBJ2-7; TRBD1 might be the D (5 bases). Germline V CDR1 and CDR2: DFQATT, SNEGSKA (reference sequence). Trimming shortened V by 0 bases and J by 3 bases, and 15 bases separated the two germline ends. This CDR3 contains 15 residues. The CDR3 DNA sequence: TGCAGTGCTAGAGATTTAAAGGGGCACGACTACGAGCAGTACGTC. Encoded protein: CSARDLKGHDYEQYV.

Many counts were recorded for this clonotype. The rearrangement uses TRBV11-2 and TRBJ2-1; 13 bases are a match to TRBD2. Trimming took 2 bases from V and 9 from J; bases not matched to a gene: 1. The CDR3 has 14 residues. Per the germline V gene, CDR1 is SGHAT and CDR2 is FQNNGV. CDR3 region: CASSLRTSGSEQFF. CDR3 DNA: TGTGCCAGCAGCTTACGGACTAGCGGGAGTGAGCAGTTCTTC. Full variable domain (missing parts from reference TRBV11-2 and TRBJ2-1): EAGVAQSPRYKIIEKRQSVAFWCNPISGHATLYWYQQILGQGPKLLIQFQNNGVVDDSQLPKDRFSAERLKGVDSTLKIQPAKLEDSAVYLCASSLRTSGSEQFFGPGTRLTVL.

This clonotype was seen at least ten times. The rearrangement joins TRBV6-5 to TRBJ2-1; 7 bases align to TRBD1. Trimming took 10 bases from V and 8 from J; bases not matched to a gene: 5. Germline V gives CDR1 MNHEY, CDR2 SVGAGI. There are 11 residues in the CDR3. The CDR3 protein is CATRGGHEQFF. The CDR3 coding sequence is TGTGCCACCCGAGGGGGCCATGAGCAGTTCTTC.

V gene TRBV5-1 combines with J gene TRBJ2-3; D gene ambiguous. V lost 5 bases and J 2 bases, leaving 9 bases between the germline ends. The CDR3 runs to 13 residues. Germline V gene lookup returns CDR1 SGHRS and CDR2 YFSETQ. In DNA form, the CDR3 reads TGCGCCAGCAGTCGGAGACACACAGATACGCAGTATTTT. Its protein is CASSRRHTDTQYF.

This clonotype was detected many times. The chain employs TRBV5-1 and TRBJ1-6; weak D call: TRBD1 (6 bases). Trimming stripped 4 bases from V and 13 bases from J, with 18 bases between. Per the germline V gene, CDR1 is SGHRS and CDR2 is YFSETQ. The length of the CDR3 is 14 residues. CDR3 protein: CASSPDWEGGPLHF. As DNA, the CDR3 is TGCGCCAGCAGCCCGGACTGGGAAGGGGGTCCCCTCCACTTT.

This clonotype has more than one count but fewer than ten. The V gene is TRBV4-1, the J gene TRBJ1-5; 7 bases align to TRBD1. Per germline, CDR1 MGHRA and CDR2 YSYEKL. This CDR3 is built from 16 residues. With V trimmed by 2 bases and J by 9 bases, 13 bases remained unmatched. The CDR3: CASSQKGDSPVVPQHF. The CDR3, as DNA: TGCGCCAGCAGCCAAAAGGGGGACAGCCCGGTGGTGCCCCAGCATTTT.

The V and J genes are TRBV29-1 and TRBJ2-5; D call uncertain. The germline CDR1 and CDR2 sequences are SQVTM and ANQGSEA. With 5 bases removed from V and 6 bases from J, the gap between germline ends came to 10 bases. This CDR3 spans 11 amino acids. The CDR3: CSVSGEQTQYF. CDR3 bases: TGCAGCGTTTCCGGAGAACAGACCCAGTACTTC.

In this sample, this clonotype turned up many times. This chain links TRBV12-3 or TRBV12-4 with TRBJ2-5; D unresolved. Trimming shortened V by 2 bases and J by 5 bases, and 9 bases separated the two germline ends. The CDR3 spans 13 residues. The CDR3 bases are TGTGCCAGCAGTTTATCCCGGTCCGAGACCCAGTACTTC. It translates to CASSLSRSETQYF.

V is TRBV7-6 and J is TRBJ2-2; D not resolved. The CDR3 is 14 residues long. CDR1 is SGHVS and CDR2 is FNYEAQ in the germline V gene. Trimming removed 5 bases at V and 4 bases at J, with 11 bases between. Here the CDR3 reads CASSPEVATGELFF. The CDR3 DNA follows: TGTGCCAGCAGCCCCGAGGTCGCCACCGGGGAGCTGTTTTTT.

For this clonotype: Here the CDR3 omits its conserved ending phenylalanine or tryptophan, so a read error is the likely source. This chain links TRBV7-8 with TRBJ1-3, with 8 bases aligning to TRBD1. CDR1 is SGHVS and CDR2 is FQNEAQ in the germline V gene. V was clipped by 5 bases and J by 11 bases; unmatched bases: 11. The CDR3 spans 14 residues. The CDR3 spells CASSLTGAGAAIYS. CDR3 in DNA: TGTGCCAGCAGCCTGACAGGGGCCGGAGCGGCCATATATTCT.

Ten or more counts support this clonotype. The chain uses TRBV27 and TRBJ1-1; no reliable D call. This CDR3 contains 14 residues. The V end lost 2 bases, the J end lost 1 base, and 8 bases lay between the germline ends. Germline CDR1 and CDR2: MNHEY and SMNVEV (reference sequence). CDR3 nucleotides: TGTGCCAGCAGTTTAGAGGAGCGGAACACTGAAGCTTTCTTT. Translating gives CASSLEERNTEAFF.

The chain links TRBV12-5 to TRBJ1-5; D perhaps matches TRBD1 (5 bases). V was clipped by 3 bases and J by 6 bases, with 12 bases between them. This CDR3 contains 14 residues. The germline V gene has CDR1 LGHNT and CDR2 FRNRAP. The CDR3 protein is CASGFDSHRQPQHF. CDR3 DNA: TGTGCTAGTGGTTTTGACAGTCATCGTCAGCCCCAGCATTTT.

This clonotype has a handful of counts. The CDR3 is CASSLEPYEQYF. The CDR3 nucleotides are TGTGCCAGCAGTTTAGAGCCCTACGAGCAGTACTTC. V gene TRBV28 combines with J gene TRBJ2-7, with no clear D. Germline CDR1 MDHEN, CDR2 SYDVKM. CDR3 length: 12 amino acids. V was shortened by 2 bases and J by 2 bases, with 4 bases between the two germline ends.